This is a list of T cell receptor beta chains from one sample in a study of cytomegalovirus exposure and HLA in healthy donors. Assay used: immunoSEQ multiplex PCR; TCRdb lists only in-frame clones, some missing. This table has some 120,000 clones, about 80% appearing once. Sequencing input: PBMCs. Receptor source: a man aged 25-40 years in good health and CMV-seropositive. Both conserved end residues are part of each CDR3. Each record gives: clone size, D gene, J gene, V gene, CDR3 DNA, CDR3 protein. A D gene is named only where the DNA matches it firmly. Expanded clones are given a class, and other clones once, few, many or no size at all.

clone_size: NA; d_call: NA; j_call: TRBJ2-7; v_call: TRBV5-1; cdr3_nt: TGCGCCAGCAGCTTGCCCAAGACCGGGGGTACGTACGAGCAGTACTTC; cdr3_aa: CASSLPKTGGTYEQYF
clone_size: NA; d_call: NA; j_call: TRBJ1-1; v_call: TRBV5-1; cdr3_nt: TGCGCCAGCAGCTTGGCCGGAGGCACGAACATGAACACTGAAGCTTTCTTT; cdr3_aa: CASSLAGGTNMNTEAFF
clone_size: NA; d_call: TRBD2; j_call: TRBJ2-1; v_call: TRBV4-3; cdr3_nt: TGCGCCAGCAGCCCCCGGGGTAGCGGGAGAAATGAGCAGTTCTTC; cdr3_aa: CASSPRGSGRNEQFF
clone_size: few; d_call: NA; j_call: TRBJ2-1; v_call: TRBV28; cdr3_nt: TGTGCCAGCAGCAAAGGACGGGGTGAGCAGTTCTTC; cdr3_aa: CASSKGRGEQFF
clone_size: NA; d_call: TRBD1; j_call: TRBJ2-7; v_call: TRBV6-1; cdr3_nt: TGTGCCAGCAGTGTAGGACAGGGGCTTTACGAGCAGTACTTC; cdr3_aa: CASSVGQGLYEQYF
clone_size: NA; d_call: NA; j_call: TRBJ2-3; v_call: TRBV19; cdr3_nt: TGTGCCAGTAGTATGGGTGTAGGGGCAGATACGCAGTATTTT; cdr3_aa: CASSMGVGADTQYF
clone_size: NA; d_call: TRBD2; j_call: TRBJ2-3; v_call: TRBV11-2; cdr3_nt: TGTGCCAGCAGCTCTTATAGCGGGAGGACAGATACGCAGTATTTT; cdr3_aa: CASSSYSGRTDTQYF
clone_size: NA; d_call: NA; j_call: TRBJ1-2; v_call: TRBV5-1; cdr3_nt: TGCGCCAGCAGCTTGCGCGGCACAACTAACTATGGCTACACCTTC; cdr3_aa: CASSLRGTTNYGYTF
clone_size: NA; d_call: TRBD1; j_call: TRBJ1-1; v_call: TRBV5-1; cdr3_nt: TGCGCCAGCAGCTTGGTAGTACAGGGGGAACCGAACACTGAAGCTTTCTTT; cdr3_aa: CASSLVVQGEPNTEAFF
clone_size: NA; d_call: TRBD1; j_call: TRBJ2-7; v_call: TRBV4-2; cdr3_nt: TGTGCCAGCAGCCAGCGACAGGGGCAATCCTACGAGCAGTACTTC; cdr3_aa: CASSQRQGQSYEQYF
clone_size: NA; d_call: NA; j_call: TRBJ2-3; v_call: TRBV5-6; cdr3_nt: TGTGCCAGCAGCTTGGCGATAGCCACAGATACGCAGTATTTT; cdr3_aa: CASSLAIATDTQYF
clone_size: NA; d_call: TRBD2; j_call: TRBJ2-2; v_call: TRBV4-2; cdr3_nt: TGTGCCAGCAGCCAACTAGCGGGGGAGTACACCGGGGAGCTGTTTTTT; cdr3_aa: CASSQLAGEYTGELFF
clone_size: NA; d_call: NA; j_call: TRBJ2-2; v_call: TRBV28; cdr3_nt: TGTGCCAGCAGCCTCAGGGAAAGGGAGCTGTTTTTT; cdr3_aa: CASSLRERELFF
clone_size: NA; d_call: TRBD1; j_call: TRBJ2-7; v_call: TRBV30; cdr3_nt: TGTGCCTGGAGTGAAAGGCCTGGGACAGGCCACCACGAGCAGTACTTC; cdr3_aa: CAWSERPGTGHHEQYF
clone_size: once; d_call: NA; j_call: TRBJ1-2; v_call: TRBV9; cdr3_nt: TGTGCCAGCAGCGTAGAGGGCAGGGCCTCACCCCTCTATGGCTACACCTTC; cdr3_aa: CASSVEGRASPLYGYTF
clone_size: few; d_call: TRBD1; j_call: TRBJ2-7; v_call: TRBV9; cdr3_nt: TGTGCCAGCAGCGTAGGGACACAGGGGACGCCCACCTACGAGCAGTACTTC; cdr3_aa: CASSVGTQGTPTYEQYF
clone_size: few; d_call: NA; j_call: TRBJ2-1; v_call: TRBV10-2; cdr3_nt: TGCGCCAGCAGTGACGGCCTAGCACCCAACAATGAGCAGTTCTTC; cdr3_aa: CASSDGLAPNNEQFF
clone_size: few; d_call: NA; j_call: TRBJ2-1; v_call: TRBV28; cdr3_nt: TGTGCCAGCAGTTTCGTGAGCTCCTACAATGAGCAGTTCTTC; cdr3_aa: CASSFVSSYNEQFF
clone_size: NA; d_call: NA; j_call: TRBJ2-1; v_call: TRBV20-1; cdr3_nt: TGCAGTGCTAGAACCGGGAGCGAGCAGTTCTTC; cdr3_aa: CSARTGSEQFF
clone_size: NA; d_call: NA; j_call: TRBJ2-1; v_call: TRBV5-1; cdr3_nt: TGCGCCAGCAGCTTGGAACCCGGGAATGAGCAGTTCTTC; cdr3_aa: CASSLEPGNEQFF
clone_size: NA; d_call: NA; j_call: TRBJ1-3; v_call: TRBV9; cdr3_nt: TGTGCCAGCAGCGGGAGTATCTCTGGAAACACCATATATTTT; cdr3_aa: CASSGSISGNTIYF
clone_size: NA; d_call: TRBD2; j_call: TRBJ2-1; v_call: TRBV19; cdr3_nt: TGTGCCAGTAGTATACTAGCGGGGATTTACAATGAGCAGTTCTTC; cdr3_aa: CASSILAGIYNEQFF
clone_size: few; d_call: NA; j_call: TRBJ1-1; v_call: TRBV14; cdr3_nt: TGTGCCAGCAGCCCGGTGGGCGGGAGAACTTTCTTT; cdr3_aa: CASSPVGGRTFF
clone_size: NA; d_call: TRBD1; j_call: TRBJ2-1; v_call: TRBV4-2; cdr3_nt: TGTGCCAGCAGCCAAGATACCGGGACAGGGGGCAATGAGCAGTTCTTC; cdr3_aa: CASSQDTGTGGNEQFF
clone_size: few; d_call: TRBD2; j_call: TRBJ2-5; v_call: TRBV5-1; cdr3_nt: TGCGCCAGCAGCGAGGGACTAGCGGGGTACCAAGAGACCCAGTACTTC; cdr3_aa: CASSEGLAGYQETQYF
clone_size: once; d_call: TRBD1; j_call: TRBJ2-7; v_call: TRBV4-3; cdr3_nt: TGCGCCAGCAGCCAAGAGGGACAGGGGTTCGGGCAGTACTTC; cdr3_aa: CASSQEGQGFGQYF
clone_size: NA; d_call: TRBD1; j_call: TRBJ2-5; v_call: TRBV6-5; cdr3_nt: TGTGCCAGCAGCCTTGGACAGGGGGCGTGGGAGACCCAGTACTTC; cdr3_aa: CASSLGQGAWETQYF
clone_size: NA; d_call: NA; j_call: TRBJ2-5; v_call: TRBV6-5; cdr3_nt: TGTGCCAGCAGTTACCCGGGTAGCCAAGAGACCCAGTACTTC; cdr3_aa: CASSYPGSQETQYF
clone_size: NA; d_call: TRBD1; j_call: TRBJ1-2; v_call: TRBV2; cdr3_nt: TGTGCCAGCAGGGCTGGACAGGGGGTAAGCTATGGCTACACCTTC; cdr3_aa: CASRAGQGVSYGYTF
clone_size: NA; d_call: TRBD2; j_call: TRBJ2-7; v_call: TRBV2; cdr3_nt: TGTGCCAGCAGTGAAGGAAGCGGGACCGAGCAGTACTTC; cdr3_aa: CASSEGSGTEQYF
clone_size: NA; d_call: NA; j_call: TRBJ1-1; v_call: TRBV6-1; cdr3_nt: TGTGCCAGCAGACCTCGTTGGGGGGACACTGAAGCTTTCTTT; cdr3_aa: CASRPRWGDTEAFF
clone_size: NA; d_call: TRBD1; j_call: TRBJ2-6; v_call: TRBV9; cdr3_nt: TGTGCCAGCAGCGTAGGAGGGGGCTTGTTGGCCAACGGCCTGACTTTC; cdr3_aa: CASSVGGGLLANGLTF
clone_size: NA; d_call: NA; j_call: TRBJ2-1; v_call: TRBV6-1; cdr3_nt: TGTGCCAGCAGTTCCACTGACAGGAATGAGCAGTTCTTC; cdr3_aa: CASSSTDRNEQFF
clone_size: NA; d_call: NA; j_call: TRBJ2-4; v_call: TRBV7-9; cdr3_nt: TGTGCCAGCAGCTTAGTTGCCAGGGGAAACATTCAGTACTTC; cdr3_aa: CASSLVARGNIQYF
clone_size: NA; d_call: TRBD1; j_call: TRBJ1-1; v_call: TRBV15; cdr3_nt: TGTGCCACCAGCCCCCGGGACAGGGGCAAGACTGAAGCTTTCTTT; cdr3_aa: CATSPRDRGKTEAFF
clone_size: NA; d_call: NA; j_call: TRBJ2-6; v_call: TRBV30; cdr3_nt: TGTGCCTTAGATCAGAGCTCTGGGGCCAACGGCCTGACTTTC; cdr3_aa: CALDQSSGANGLTF
clone_size: NA; d_call: TRBD1; j_call: TRBJ1-1; v_call: TRBV7-2; cdr3_nt: TGTGCCAGCAGCCTGACGACAGGGGGCGCGACTGAAGCTTTCTTT; cdr3_aa: CASSLTTGGATEAFF
clone_size: NA; d_call: NA; j_call: TRBJ1-1; v_call: TRBV27; cdr3_nt: TGTGCCAGCAGTTTGGCAGGGGCGAACACTGAAGCTTTCTTT; cdr3_aa: CASSLAGANTEAFF
clone_size: NA; d_call: TRBD2; j_call: TRBJ2-3; v_call: TRBV25-1; cdr3_nt: TGTGCCAGCAGTGAATTATTCCTAGCGGGGCGTAGCACAGATACGCAGTATTTT; cdr3_aa: CASSELFLAGRSTDTQYF
clone_size: NA; d_call: TRBD2; j_call: TRBJ2-7; v_call: TRBV5-1; cdr3_nt: TGCGCCAGCAGCTTGGGGCTAGCGGGGGGGCTTGAGCAGTACTTC; cdr3_aa: CASSLGLAGGLEQYF
clone_size: NA; d_call: TRBD2; j_call: TRBJ2-1; v_call: TRBV28; cdr3_nt: TGTGCCAGCAGTTCCCATAGCGGGTTGCCTTACAATGAGCAGTTCTTC; cdr3_aa: CASSSHSGLPYNEQFF
clone_size: once; d_call: NA; j_call: TRBJ1-2; v_call: TRBV5-4; cdr3_nt: TGTGCCAGCAGTCCTTCGTCAGGGAATGGTGGCTACACCTTC; cdr3_aa: CASSPSSGNGGYTF
clone_size: NA; d_call: NA; j_call: TRBJ2-1; v_call: TRBV4-2; cdr3_nt: TGTGCCAGCAGCCAACTGCGTGAGCAGTTCTTC; cdr3_aa: CASSQLREQFF
clone_size: NA; d_call: TRBD2; j_call: TRBJ2-7; v_call: TRBV7-2; cdr3_nt: TGTGCCAGCAGCTTAGATAGTAGCGGGGCCTTCGGGCAGTACTTC; cdr3_aa: CASSLDSSGAFGQYF
clone_size: NA; d_call: NA; j_call: TRBJ1-5; v_call: TRBV28; cdr3_nt: TGTGCCAGCAACCCGAGCGGGGCAAATCAGCCCCAGCATTTT; cdr3_aa: CASNPSGANQPQHF
clone_size: NA; d_call: NA; j_call: TRBJ2-5; v_call: TRBV7-3; cdr3_nt: TGTGCCAGCAGCCGAGGGAATGAAGAGACCCAGTACTTC; cdr3_aa: CASSRGNEETQYF
clone_size: NA; d_call: NA; j_call: TRBJ1-5; v_call: TRBV6-5; cdr3_nt: TGTGCCAGCAGCCTGGGGACATGGTATCAGCCCCAGCATTTT; cdr3_aa: CASSLGTWYQPQHF
clone_size: NA; d_call: NA; j_call: TRBJ1-2; v_call: TRBV7-9; cdr3_nt: TGTGCCAGCAGCTTAAGTCAGAACTATGGCTACACCTTC; cdr3_aa: CASSLSQNYGYTF
clone_size: NA; d_call: TRBD1; j_call: TRBJ1-4; v_call: TRBV27; cdr3_nt: TGTGCCAGCAGTGAGCTACAGGGGGGTGAAAAACTGTTTTTT; cdr3_aa: CASSELQGGEKLFF
clone_size: NA; d_call: NA; j_call: TRBJ1-2; v_call: TRBV7-9; cdr3_nt: TGTGCCAGCAGCTTAGACGCGGCTAACTATGGCTACACCTTC; cdr3_aa: CASSLDAANYGYTF
clone_size: NA; d_call: TRBD1; j_call: TRBJ1-5; v_call: TRBV27; cdr3_nt: TGTGCCAGCGGACGACAGGGGGGCAATCAGCCCCAGCATTTT; cdr3_aa: CASGRQGGNQPQHF
clone_size: once; d_call: NA; j_call: TRBJ2-1; v_call: TRBV4-3; cdr3_nt: TGCGCCAGCAGCCAAGAAAGGGGTGCAGGGGAGTCCTACAATGAGCAGTTCTTC; cdr3_aa: CASSQERGAGESYNEQFF
clone_size: NA; d_call: NA; j_call: TRBJ2-7; v_call: TRBV7-6; cdr3_nt: TGTGCCAGCAGCAACAGTGCCTTACAGCAGTACTTC; cdr3_aa: CASSNSALQQYF
clone_size: NA; d_call: NA; j_call: TRBJ1-1; v_call: TRBV5-4; cdr3_nt: TGTGCCAGCAGCTTGCGGGGTATGAACACTGAAGCTTTCTTT; cdr3_aa: CASSLRGMNTEAFF
clone_size: few; d_call: NA; j_call: TRBJ1-2; v_call: TRBV2; cdr3_nt: TGTGCCAGCAAACAGGCCAAAGGGGGTTACTATGGCTACACCTTC; cdr3_aa: CASKQAKGGYYGYTF
clone_size: NA; d_call: NA; j_call: TRBJ2-7; v_call: TRBV5-6; cdr3_nt: TGTGCCAGCAGCTCTAGCTATCACTCCTACGAGCAGTACTTC; cdr3_aa: CASSSSYHSYEQYF
clone_size: NA; d_call: NA; j_call: TRBJ2-5; v_call: TRBV4-1; cdr3_nt: TGCGCCAGCAGCCGAAATAGCAGGGCGTACCAAGAGACCCAGTACTTC; cdr3_aa: CASSRNSRAYQETQYF
clone_size: few; d_call: TRBD1; j_call: TRBJ2-3; v_call: TRBV5-1; cdr3_nt: TGCGCCAGCAGCTTGGCCCTCAGGGGGCCGGAAGATACGCAGTATTTT; cdr3_aa: CASSLALRGPEDTQYF
clone_size: NA; d_call: TRBD2; j_call: TRBJ2-7; v_call: TRBV5-4; cdr3_nt: TGTGCCAGCAGCTCACTAGCGGGAGGCGAGCAGTACTTC; cdr3_aa: CASSSLAGGEQYF
clone_size: NA; d_call: NA; j_call: TRBJ2-2; v_call: TRBV5-5; cdr3_nt: TGTGCCAGCAGCTTGTATGGGGCTAGGACCGGGGAGCTGTTTTTT; cdr3_aa: CASSLYGARTGELFF